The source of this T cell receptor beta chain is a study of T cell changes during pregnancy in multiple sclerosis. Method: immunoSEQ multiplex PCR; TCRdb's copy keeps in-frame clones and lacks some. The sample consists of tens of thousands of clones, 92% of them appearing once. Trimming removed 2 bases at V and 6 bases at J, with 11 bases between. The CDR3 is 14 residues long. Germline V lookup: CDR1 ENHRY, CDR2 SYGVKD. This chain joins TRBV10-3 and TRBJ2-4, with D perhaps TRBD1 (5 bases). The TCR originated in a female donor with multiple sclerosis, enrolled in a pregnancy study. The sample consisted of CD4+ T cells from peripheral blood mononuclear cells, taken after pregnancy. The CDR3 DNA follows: TGTGCCATCAGTGAGGACAGCCTTAGAAACATTCAGTACTTC. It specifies CAISEDSLRNIQYF.